The TCR beta chain described here comes from a study of cytomegalovirus exposure and HLA in healthy donors. Germline V gives CDR1 SGHRS, CDR2 YFSETQ. Losses at the gene ends were 0 bases for V and 0 bases for J; bases not matched to a gene: 8. This CDR3 contains 18 residues. Method: immunoSEQ multiplex PCR; TCRdb's copy keeps in-frame clones and lacks some. The profile shows 45,000 to 65,000 clones, about nine tenths of them singletons. The sequence derives from a man younger than 35 in good health and CMV-seronegative. The rearrangement uses TRBV5-1 and TRBJ2-3; 9 positions agree with TRBD2. Sequenced input: PBMCs. CDR3 in DNA: TGCGCCAGCAGCTTGGGGTTAGCGGGAGTGTTTAGCACAGATACGCAGTATTTT. Translating gives CASSLGLAGVFSTDTQYF. The variable domain in full, completed from reference TRBV5-1 and TRBJ2-3, reads KAGVTQTPRYLIKTRGQQVTLSCSPISGHRSVSWYQQTPGQGLQFLFEYFSETQRNKGNFPGRFSGRQFSNSRSEMNVSTLELGDSALYLCASSLGLAGVFSTDTQYFGPGTRLTVL.